These 8 T cell receptor beta chains were sequenced from one sample in a study of T cells after somatic rescue of genetic block. The data were produced by immunoSEQ multiplex PCR, yet TCRdb's version contains in-frame clones alone and is incomplete. This table holds roughly 71,000 clones, roughly 90% found once. The specimen was peripheral blood mononuclear cells (PBMCs). The receptor set was obtained from a man in his thirties or forties.

This clone has only one observation. The gene calls are TRBV7-9 and TRBJ2-1; 7 positions match TRBD2. In germline, CDR1 is SEHNR, CDR2 FQNEAQ (reference sequence). CDR3 length: 16 amino acids. V was clipped by 5 bases and J by 7 bases; unmatched bases: 14. The CDR3 DNA follows: TGTGCCAGCAGCCACTCTGGGAGCGGGAAAGGTAATGAGCAGTTCTTC. The encoded protein is CASSHSGSGKGNEQFF.

The rearrangement joins TRBV18 to TRBJ1-5; 8 bases are a match to TRBD1. The length of the CDR3 is 15 residues. Losses at the gene ends were 3 bases for V and 1 base for J; bases not matched to a gene: 2. Germline values: CDR1 KGHSH, CDR2 LQKENI. CDR3 sequence reads: CASSPDRVSNQPQHF. CDR3 DNA: TGTGCCAGCTCACCGGACAGGGTGAGCAATCAGCCCCAGCATTTT.

This clone was observed a few times. V usage is TRBV5-8 and J usage is TRBJ2-7; D is uncertain. This CDR3 has 11 residues. The germline CDR1 and CDR2 sequences are SGHTS and YDEGEE. Trimming cost V 4 bases and J 2 bases, with 4 bases left between them. The CDR3 here is CASSRPYEQYF. The CDR3 DNA reads TGTGCCAGCAGCCGTCCCTACGAGCAGTACTTC.

The CDR3 sequence: CASSFTPGGSYEQYF. Written as DNA, the CDR3 is TGTGCCAGCAGCTTTACCCCAGGGGGCTCCTACGAGCAGTACTTC. The chain is built from TRBV7-2 and TRBJ2-7, with 7 bases fitting TRBD1. V shed 3 bases and J 0 bases; nucleotides not matched to a gene: 5. Germline lookup yields CDR1 SGHTA and CDR2 FQGNSA. The CDR3 extends over 15 amino acids.

The rearrangement joins TRBV18 to TRBJ2-1; no reliable D call. The CDR3 loop spans 12 amino acids. Germline CDR1 and CDR2: KGHSH and LQKENI. V lost 2 bases to trimming and J lost 7 bases, with 6 bases between them. This chain's CDR3 is CASSPIGNEQFF. The CDR3 DNA reads as TGTGCCAGCTCACCAATCGGGAATGAGCAGTTCTTC.

The chain employs TRBV27 and TRBJ2-3, with D hard to call. Germline CDR1 is MNHEY and CDR2 is SMNVEV (reference sequence). The CDR3 spans 13 residues. Trimming pared 8 bases from V and 3 bases from J, leaving 12 bases between. CDR3 sequence (DNA): TGTGCCAGCGGCGGTCTCTCAACAGATACGCAGTATTTT. This sequence encodes CASGGLSTDTQYF.

The rearrangement joins TRBV6-5 to TRBJ2-1; TRBD1 aligns across 7 bases. The CDR3 has 12 amino acids. The J segment lost 9 bases and the V segment lost 5 bases, leaving 4 bases of the junction unmatched. Germline V gene sequence: CDR1 MNHEY, CDR2 SVGAGI. This chain's CDR3 is CASSRTGVEQFF. The CDR3 bases are TGTGCCAGCAGTCGAACAGGGGTTGAGCAGTTCTTC.

Remarks on this clone: Mismatch with germline at one junction end may stem from a read error. This sequence joins TRBV7-2 and TRBJ2-1; no reliable D call. This CDR3 comprises 13 residues. Germline V gives CDR1 SGHTA, CDR2 FQGNSA. The CDR3 DNA follows: TGTGCCAGCAGCTTAGTGTCCTCCAATGAGCAGTTCTTC. Its translation: CASSLVSSNEQFF.